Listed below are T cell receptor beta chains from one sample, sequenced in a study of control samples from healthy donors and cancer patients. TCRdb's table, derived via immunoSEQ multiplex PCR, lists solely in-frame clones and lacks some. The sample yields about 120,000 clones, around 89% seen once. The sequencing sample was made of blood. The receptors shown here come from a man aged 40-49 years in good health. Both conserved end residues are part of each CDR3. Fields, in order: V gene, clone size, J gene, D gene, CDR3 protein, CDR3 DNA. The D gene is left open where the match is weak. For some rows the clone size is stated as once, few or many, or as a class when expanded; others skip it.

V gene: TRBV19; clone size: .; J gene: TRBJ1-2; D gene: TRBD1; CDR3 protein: CASSISAGGDKGYTF; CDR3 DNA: TGTGCCAGTAGTATAAGTGCAGGGGGCGATAAAGGCTACACCTTC
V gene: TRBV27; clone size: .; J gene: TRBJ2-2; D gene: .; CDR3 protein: CASSLGFLTGELFF; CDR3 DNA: TGTGCCAGCAGTTTAGGGTTTTTGACCGGGGAGCTGTTTTTT
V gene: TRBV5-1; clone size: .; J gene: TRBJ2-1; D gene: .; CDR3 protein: CASTGTAGGNEQFF; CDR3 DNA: TGCGCCAGCACCGGGACAGCCGGGGGCAATGAGCAGTTCTTC
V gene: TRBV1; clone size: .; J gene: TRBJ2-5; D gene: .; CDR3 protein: CTSSQGREGGAEETQYF; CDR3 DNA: TGCACCAGCAGCCAAGGAAGGGAGGGGGGGGCAGAGGAGACCCAGTACTTC
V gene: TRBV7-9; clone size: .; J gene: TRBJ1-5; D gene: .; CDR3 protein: CASSREGNQPQHF; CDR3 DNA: TGTGCCAGCAGTAGGGAGGGAAATCAGCCCCAGCATTTT
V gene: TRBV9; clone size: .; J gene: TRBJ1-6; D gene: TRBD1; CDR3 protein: CASSAWDRANSPLHF; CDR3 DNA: TGTGCCAGCAGCGCCTGGGACAGGGCTAATTCACCCCTCCACTTT
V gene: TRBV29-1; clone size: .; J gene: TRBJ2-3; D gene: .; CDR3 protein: CSVSRGNTDTQYF; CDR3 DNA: TGCAGCGTTTCAAGAGGGAACACAGATACGCAGTATTTT
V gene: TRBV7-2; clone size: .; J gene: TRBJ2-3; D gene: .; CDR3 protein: CASSLPGDTQYF; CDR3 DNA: TGTGCCAGCAGCTTACCAGGTGATACGCAGTATTTT
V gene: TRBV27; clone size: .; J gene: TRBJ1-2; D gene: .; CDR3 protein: CASSLKGQGLHGYTF; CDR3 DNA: TGTGCCAGCAGTTTAAAGGGCCAGGGGCTTCATGGCTACACCTTC
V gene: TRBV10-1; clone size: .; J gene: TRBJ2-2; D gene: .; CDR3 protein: CASSESWDSNTGELFF; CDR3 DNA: TGCGCCAGCAGTGAGTCTTGGGACTCCAACACCGGGGAGCTGTTTTTT
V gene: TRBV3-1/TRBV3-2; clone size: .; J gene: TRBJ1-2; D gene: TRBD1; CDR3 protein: CASSQGVTGGLYGYTF; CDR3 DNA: TGTGCCAGCAGCCAAGGGGTTACAGGGGGCCTCTATGGCTACACCTTC
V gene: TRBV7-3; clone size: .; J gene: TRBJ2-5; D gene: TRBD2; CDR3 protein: CASKLSGGALETQYF; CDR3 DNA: TGTGCCAGCAAGTTAAGCGGGGGGGCCCTAGAGACCCAGTACTTC
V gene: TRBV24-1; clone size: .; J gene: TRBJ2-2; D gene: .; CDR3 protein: CATKGGDESGELFF; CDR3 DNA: TGTGCCACCAAGGGTGGGGACGAGTCCGGGGAGCTGTTTTTT
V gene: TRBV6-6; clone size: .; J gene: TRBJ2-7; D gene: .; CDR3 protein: CASVQGSHEQYF; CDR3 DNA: TGTGCCAGCGTCCAGGGGAGCCACGAGCAGTACTTC
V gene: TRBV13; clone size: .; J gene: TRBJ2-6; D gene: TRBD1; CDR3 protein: CASSLGQGGSGANVLTF; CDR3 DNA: TGTGCCAGCAGCCTAGGACAGGGGGGCTCTGGGGCCAACGTCCTGACTTTC
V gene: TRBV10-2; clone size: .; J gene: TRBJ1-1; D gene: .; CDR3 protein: CASSGQKNTEAFF; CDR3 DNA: TGCGCCAGCAGTGGACAGAAGAACACTGAAGCTTTCTTT
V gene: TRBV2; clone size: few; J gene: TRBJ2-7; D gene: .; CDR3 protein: CASSKGTYEQYF; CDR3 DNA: TGTGCCAGCAGTAAAGGGACCTACGAGCAGTACTTC
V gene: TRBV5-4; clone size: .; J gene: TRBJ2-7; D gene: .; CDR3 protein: CASSSGGVSYEQYF; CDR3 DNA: TGTGCCAGCAGCTCAGGGGGGGTTTCCTACGAGCAGTACTTC
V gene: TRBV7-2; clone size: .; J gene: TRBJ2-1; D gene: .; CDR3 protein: CASSFRQEWFDEQFF; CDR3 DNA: TGTGCCAGCAGCTTCCGACAGGAGTGGTTCGATGAGCAGTTCTTC
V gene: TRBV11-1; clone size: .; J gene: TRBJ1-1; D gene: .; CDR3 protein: CASSLAVEGPNTEAFF; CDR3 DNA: TGTGCCAGCAGCTTAGCGGTAGAGGGGCCGAACACTGAAGCTTTCTTT
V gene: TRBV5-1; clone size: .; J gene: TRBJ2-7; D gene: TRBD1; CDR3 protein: CASRSRGQAYEQYF; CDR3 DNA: TGCGCCAGCAGATCCCGTGGACAGGCCTACGAGCAGTACTTC
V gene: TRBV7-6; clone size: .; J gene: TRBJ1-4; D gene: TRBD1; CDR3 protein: CASSLTGTGREKLFF; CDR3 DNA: TGTGCCAGCAGCTTAACTGGGACAGGGCGAGAAAAACTGTTTTTT
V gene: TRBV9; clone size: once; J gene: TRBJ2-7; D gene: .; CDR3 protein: CASSPRLVGGSEQYF; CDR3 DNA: TGTGCCAGCAGCCCTCGATTGGTGGGGGGCTCCGAGCAGTACTTC
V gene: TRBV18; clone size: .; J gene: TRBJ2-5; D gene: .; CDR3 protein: CASSPREGETQYF; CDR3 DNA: TGTGCCAGCTCACCAAGGGAAGGGGAGACCCAGTACTTC
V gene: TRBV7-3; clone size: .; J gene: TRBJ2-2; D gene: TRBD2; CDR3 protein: CASSRSGGINTGELFF; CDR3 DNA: TGTGCCAGCAGCCGAAGCGGGGGGATAAACACCGGGGAGCTGTTTTTT
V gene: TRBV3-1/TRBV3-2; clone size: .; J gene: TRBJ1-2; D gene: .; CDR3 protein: CASSQEGRTGRRGYTF; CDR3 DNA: TGTGCCAGCAGCCAAGAGGGTAGGACGGGGCGGCGGGGCTACACCTTC
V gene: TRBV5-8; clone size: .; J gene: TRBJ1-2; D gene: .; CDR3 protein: CASSLDSGYTF; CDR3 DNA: TGTGCCAGCAGCTTGGACTCTGGCTACACCTTC
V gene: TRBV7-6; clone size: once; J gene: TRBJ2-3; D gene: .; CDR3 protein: CASSLAGGPPDTQYF; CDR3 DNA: TGTGCCAGCAGCTTAGCGGGGGGGCCACCAGATACGCAGTATTTT
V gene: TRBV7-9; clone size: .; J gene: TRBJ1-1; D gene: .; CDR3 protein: CASSVENTEAFF; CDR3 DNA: TGTGCCAGCAGCGTAGAGAACACTGAAGCTTTCTTT
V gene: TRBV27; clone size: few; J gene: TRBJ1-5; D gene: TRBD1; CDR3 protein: CASRPGTGINSNQPQHF; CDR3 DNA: TGTGCCAGCAGGCCCGGGACAGGGATTAATAGCAATCAGCCCCAGCATTTT
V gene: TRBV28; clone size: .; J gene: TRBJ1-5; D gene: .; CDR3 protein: CASSKGGVHQPQHF; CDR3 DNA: TGTGCCAGCTCTAAGGGGGGGGTCCATCAGCCCCAGCATTTT
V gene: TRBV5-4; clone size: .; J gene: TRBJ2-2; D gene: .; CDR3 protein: CASSLGGALSGELFF; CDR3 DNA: TGTGCCAGCAGCTTGGGAGGGGCGCTTAGCGGGGAGCTGTTTTTT
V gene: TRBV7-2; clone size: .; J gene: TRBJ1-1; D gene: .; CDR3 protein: CASSSQQLMNTEAFF; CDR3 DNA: TGTGCCAGCAGCTCCCAACAGCTCATGAACACTGAAGCTTTCTTT
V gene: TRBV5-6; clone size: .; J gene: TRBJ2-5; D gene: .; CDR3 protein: CASSFWRGDRETQYF; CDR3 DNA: TGTGCCAGCAGCTTTTGGCGAGGGGATCGGGAGACCCAGTACTTC
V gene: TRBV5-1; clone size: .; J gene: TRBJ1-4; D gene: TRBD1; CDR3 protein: CASSPVPGQGGNEKLFF; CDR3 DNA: TGCGCCAGCAGCCCAGTCCCGGGACAGGGCGGCAATGAAAAACTGTTTTTT
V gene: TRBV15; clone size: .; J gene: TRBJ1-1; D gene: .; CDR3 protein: CATSRGGETEAFF; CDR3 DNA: TGTGCCACCAGCAGAGGAGGGGAGACTGAAGCTTTCTTT
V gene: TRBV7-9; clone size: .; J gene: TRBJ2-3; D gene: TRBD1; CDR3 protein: CASSTAGTGFTDTQYF; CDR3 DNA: TGTGCCAGCAGCACCGCCGGGACAGGGTTCACAGATACGCAGTATTTT
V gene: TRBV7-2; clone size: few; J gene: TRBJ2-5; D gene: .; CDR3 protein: CASSARTPQRETQYF; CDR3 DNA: TGTGCCAGCAGCGCCCGGACACCGCAACGCGAGACCCAGTACTTC
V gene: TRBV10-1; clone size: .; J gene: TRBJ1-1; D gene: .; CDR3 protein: CASRKTELSTEAFF; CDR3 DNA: TGCGCCAGCAGAAAGACAGAGCTAAGCACTGAAGCTTTCTTT
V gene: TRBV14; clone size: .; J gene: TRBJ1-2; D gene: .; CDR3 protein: CASSHAGTNYGYTF; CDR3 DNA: TGTGCCAGCAGTCACGCCGGGACGAACTATGGCTACACCTTC
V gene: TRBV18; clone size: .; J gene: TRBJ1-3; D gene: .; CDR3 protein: CASSPGGTGNTIYF; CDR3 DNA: TGTGCCAGCTCACCAGGGGGGACTGGAAACACCATATATTTT
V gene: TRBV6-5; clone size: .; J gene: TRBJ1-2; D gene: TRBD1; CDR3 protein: CASSYSQGANYGYTF; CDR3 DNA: TGTGCCAGCAGTTACTCGCAGGGGGCCAACTATGGCTACACCTTC
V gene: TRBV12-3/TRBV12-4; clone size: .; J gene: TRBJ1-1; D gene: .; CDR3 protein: CASSLTSTEAFF; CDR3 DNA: TGTGCCAGCAGTTTGACTAGCACTGAAGCTTTCTTT
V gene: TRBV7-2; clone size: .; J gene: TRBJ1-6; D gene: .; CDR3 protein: CASSPSRDGNSPLHF; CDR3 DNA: TGTGCCAGCAGCCCGAGCAGGGATGGTAATTCACCCCTCCACTTT
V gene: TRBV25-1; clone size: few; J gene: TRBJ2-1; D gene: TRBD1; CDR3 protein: CASSDSGQGMVNEQFF; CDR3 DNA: TGTGCCAGCAGTGACTCCGGACAGGGGATGGTCAATGAGCAGTTCTTC
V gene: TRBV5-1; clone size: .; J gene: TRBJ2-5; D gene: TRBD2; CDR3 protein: CASNYLAGGVGETQYF; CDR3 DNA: TGCGCCAGCAACTACTTAGCGGGGGGAGTCGGAGAGACCCAGTACTTC
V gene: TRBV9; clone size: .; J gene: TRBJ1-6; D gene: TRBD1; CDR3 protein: CASSGQQGANLNSPLHF; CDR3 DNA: TGTGCCAGCAGCGGGCAACAGGGGGCGAATTTGAATTCACCCCTCCACTTT
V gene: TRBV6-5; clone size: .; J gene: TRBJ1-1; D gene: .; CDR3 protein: CASSYLRTVNTEAFF; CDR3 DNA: TGTGCCAGCAGTTATTTGCGGACAGTTAACACTGAAGCTTTCTTT
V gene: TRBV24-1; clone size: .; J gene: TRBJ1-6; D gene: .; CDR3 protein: CATSDPTDGLNSPLHF; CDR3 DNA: TGTGCCACCAGTGACCCGACGGACGGGTTGAATTCACCCCTCCACTTT
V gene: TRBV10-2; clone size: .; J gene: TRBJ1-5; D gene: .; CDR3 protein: CASSSEVTSNQPQHF; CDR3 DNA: TGCGCCAGCAGTTCGGAGGTTACTAGCAATCAGCCCCAGCATTTT
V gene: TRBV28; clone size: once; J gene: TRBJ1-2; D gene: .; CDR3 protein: CASSSSGLGASNGYTF; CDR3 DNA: TGTGCCAGCAGTTCGTCGGGACTCGGGGCATCCAATGGCTACACCTTC
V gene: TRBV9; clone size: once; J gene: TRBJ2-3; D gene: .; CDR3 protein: CASSVGGSTDTQYF; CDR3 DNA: TGTGCCAGCAGCGTCGGGGGAAGCACAGATACGCAGTATTTT
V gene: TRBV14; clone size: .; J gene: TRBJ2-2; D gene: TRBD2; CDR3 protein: CASSQDLRLAGPGYTGELFF; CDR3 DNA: TGTGCCAGCAGCCAAGATTTAAGACTAGCGGGTCCCGGGTATACCGGGGAGCTGTTTTTT
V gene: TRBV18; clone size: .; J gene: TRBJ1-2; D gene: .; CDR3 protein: CASSGGEDIYGYTF; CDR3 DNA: TGTGCCAGCTCGGGGGGTGAGGATATCTATGGCTACACCTTC
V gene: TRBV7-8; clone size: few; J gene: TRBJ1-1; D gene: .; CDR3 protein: CASSLAPRQAEAFF; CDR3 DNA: TGTGCCAGCAGCTTAGCGCCTCGACAGGCTGAAGCTTTCTTT
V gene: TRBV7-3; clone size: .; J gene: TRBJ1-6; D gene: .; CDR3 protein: CASSLRRNSPLHF; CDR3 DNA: TGTGCCAGCAGCTTAAGACGTAATTCACCCCTCCACTTT
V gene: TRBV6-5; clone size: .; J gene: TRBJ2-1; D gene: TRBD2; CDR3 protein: CASRIAGNNEQFF; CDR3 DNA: TGTGCCAGCAGGATAGCGGGGAACAATGAGCAGTTCTTC
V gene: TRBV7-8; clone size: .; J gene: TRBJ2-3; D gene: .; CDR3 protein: CASSVGVGTDTQYF; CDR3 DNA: TGTGCCAGCAGCGTTGGGGTAGGCACAGATACGCAGTATTTT